This T cell receptor beta chain was captured in a study of CD8 T cells in Susac syndrome. Random hexamers served to reverse transcribe roughly 0.5 to 1 ug RNA. TCRdb reprocessed the immunoSEQ multiplex PCR reads via MiXCR and lists one record per CDR3 protein. The profile shows around 120,000 distinct CDR3 sequences, approximately 93% of them singletons. As for this clonotype: Antigen specificity is unknown.

Whole-study findings and limits: As the study acknowledged, the number of individuals in its TCR sequencing and HLA analysis was relatively small.

The V gene end was trimmed by 4 bases and the J gene end by 0 bases; junction bases not matched to a gene: 4. The CDR3 runs 17 residues. This receptor was obtained from a human donor with multiple sclerosis. The V and J genes are TRBV12-3 or TRBV12-4 and TRBJ2-6; 9 positions agree with TRBD1. The sample taken for sequencing was CD4+ T cells from PBMCs. The CDR3 DNA is TGTGCCAGCAGTTCGGGACAGGGAAGCTCTGGGGCCAACGTCCTGACTTTC. Translated, it gives CASSSGQGSSGANVLTF.